This T cell receptor (beta chain) emerged from a study of blood T cells in healthy people across ages. Study-level findings and limits: Long-lived donors exceeded aged donors in naive CD4+ cells and diversity.

This clonotype appeared many times. Its antigen is undetermined. Researchers collected 7.5 to 10 milliliters of peripheral blood from every single donor. With a J-beta primer mix and a sample-barcoded 5' primer, a second PCR ran about 6 to 11 cycles. Each of the cDNA molecules was tagged by a template-switch adaptor with 12 random nucleotides. TCRdb re-called the 5' RACE reads with MiXCR, one entry per CDR3 protein. The sample has some 940,000 distinct CDR3 sequences, about 27% seen once; the top ten hold roughly a tenth. These data also formed part of another study, on T cells of mothers and their children. That investigation notes: Samples were obtained from a few healthy Caucasian mothers and their six children.

This TCR derives from a woman aged 40 to 50 in good health. Material for sequencing was blood.

The CDR3 loop is CASSTISGTGHGYTF. CDR3 coding DNA: TGTGCCAGCAGCACCATATCCGGGACAGGGCATGGCTACACCTTC. The V and J genes are TRBV9 and TRBJ1-2, with 9 bases aligning to TRBD1. V trimming: 4 bases; J trimming: 6 bases; junction bases outside the gene matches: 10. Germline CDR1 is SGDLS and CDR2 is YYNGEE. The CDR3 totals 15 residues.